Listed below are T cell receptor beta chains from one sample, sequenced in a study of beta chain features in type 1 diabetes. Libraries were prepared by immunoSEQ multiplex PCR; TCRdb keeps only in-frame clonotypes and omits some of them. The table includes 300,000 to 400,000 clones, approximately 10% detected once. Sequencing used central memory CD4+ T cells from blood. Every receptor here comes from a man in his thirties or forties with type 1 diabetes. Each CDR3 is given with its conserved first and last residue. The D gene is left open where the match is weak. Size tells how often a clone was seen (once, few, many) or the class of an expanded clone, and some rows leave it out.

abundance	d_gene	v_gene	j_gene	CDR3nt	CDR3aa
-	TRBD1	TRBV5-1	TRBJ1-4	TGCGCCAGCAGGTGGAGTGGACAGGGTAATGAAAAACTGTTTTTT	CASRWSGQGNEKLFF
few	-	TRBV7-2	TRBJ2-5	TGTGCCAGCAGCCAGAGCGCCCAAAAGGCCCAGTACTTC	CASSQSAQKAQYF
few	TRBD1	TRBV5-1	TRBJ1-6	TGCGCCAGCAGCCCCGGGACAGCCAGAAATTCACCCCTCCACTTT	CASSPGTARNSPLHF
few	TRBD2	TRBV7-2	TRBJ2-3	TGTGCCAGCAGCTTCGAGCGGGGGATTAGCACAGATACGCAGTATTTT	CASSFERGISTDTQYF
few	-	TRBV6-5	TRBJ2-1	TGTGCCAGCAGGGCCGGCGTCCGCTACAATGAGCAGTTCTTC	CASRAGVRYNEQFF
-	-	TRBV7-9	TRBJ2-6	TGTGCCAGCAGCTTAGCGGGAGCCGGGGCCAACGTCCTGACTTTC	CASSLAGAGANVLTF
-	TRBD1	TRBV7-2	TRBJ2-7	TGTGCCAGCAAATACGGACAGGGGGGCCACGAGCAGTACTTC	CASKYGQGGHEQYF
-	-	TRBV30	TRBJ1-4	TGTGCCTGCAGTAACGAGCCATCAACTAATGAAAAACTGTTTTTT	CACSNEPSTNEKLFF
-	-	TRBV5-1	TRBJ2-7	TGCGCCAGCAGCTTGAACTACGAGCAGTACTTC	CASSLNYEQYF
-	-	TRBV5-4	TRBJ2-5	TGTGCCAGCAGCTTGTGGGGCGGCGAAGAGACCCAGTACTTC	CASSLWGGEETQYF
few	-	TRBV18	TRBJ2-5	TGTGCCAGCTCACCAGGTGGGAGCGGACAAGAGACCCAGTACTTC	CASSPGGSGQETQYF
-	TRBD1	TRBV9	TRBJ1-2	TGTGCCAGCAGCTCGACTACAGGGGGCTATGGCTACACCTTC	CASSSTTGGYGYTF
few	TRBD2	TRBV30	TRBJ2-1	TGTGCCTGGCAAACTAGCGGGGGGGCCAATGAGCAGTTCTTC	CAWQTSGGANEQFF
-	-	TRBV5-1	TRBJ2-5	TGCGCCAGCAGCTTGGCGTCAGGGCAAGAGACCCAGTACTTC	CASSLASGQETQYF
few	-	TRBV16	TRBJ1-1	TGTGCCAGCAGCCAATCGCCGGCGCCCACTGAAGCTTTCTTT	CASSQSPAPTEAFF
few	-	TRBV29-1	TRBJ1-1	TGCAGCGTTTCCGGACAGCCGAACACTGAAGCTTTCTTT	CSVSGQPNTEAFF
few	-	TRBV6-6	TRBJ2-6	TGTGCCAGCAGTTGGGGAGCTGGGGCCAACGTCCTGACTTTC	CASSWGAGANVLTF
few	-	TRBV6-5	TRBJ2-4	TGTGCCAGTGTGGAAGTGGGCAAAAACATTCAGTACTTC	CASVEVGKNIQYF
-	-	TRBV25-1	TRBJ1-4	TGTGCCAGCAGTGAATCGAGGGGCGGATTTGAAAAACTGTTTTTT	CASSESRGGFEKLFF
-	-	TRBV5-1	TRBJ2-5	TGCGCCAGCAACCAACAAGAGACCCAGTACTTC	CASNQQETQYF
-	TRBD1	TRBV5-6	TRBJ1-1	TGTGCCAGCAGCAGGGGACAGGGTAGCGCTTTCTTT	CASSRGQGSAFF
few	-	TRBV4-3	TRBJ2-5	TGCGCCAGCAGTAGGTCCCTGACAGAGACCCAGTACTTC	CASSRSLTETQYF
-	-	TRBV5-1	TRBJ2-7	TGCGCCAGCAGCTTGGAGCCAGGGAGCTCCTACGAGCAGTACTTC	CASSLEPGSSYEQYF
few	TRBD2	TRBV5-8	TRBJ2-3	TGTGCCAGCAGCTTGGCCGTCGATAGCGGGGGGGCCAAGAATACGCAGTATTTT	CASSLAVDSGGAKNTQYF